A single sample is the source of the 3 T cell receptor beta chains below, sequenced in a study of blood T cells in healthy people across ages. The authors ran a second PCR of about 6 to 11 cycles using a sample-barcoded 5' primer and a J-beta primer mix. TCRdb passed the 5' RACE reads through MiXCR, listing each CDR3 protein once. The sample carries around 1,000,000 distinct CDR3 sequences, approximately 25% recorded once. The sample was also linked to a second study, of T cells of mothers and their children.

Sequences were obtained from blood. Every receptor here comes from a girl aged 2 to 9 in good health.

This clonotype was seen a few times. The CDR3 coding sequence is TGCGCCAGCAGCTTGGGGACCACTCCCTACAATGAGCAGTTCTTC. It translates to CASSLGTTPYNEQFF. This chain connects TRBV5-1 to TRBJ2-1, with no clear D. CDR1 is SGHRS and CDR2 is YFSETQ in the germline V gene. The V end was cut by 0 bases, the J end by 2 bases, with 9 bases between. This CDR3 is built from 15 residues.

CDR3 loop: CSASGGLYNEQFF. Here the CDR3 DNA reads TGCAGTGCTAGCGGGGGACTATACAATGAGCAGTTCTTC. The chain couples TRBV20-1 to TRBJ2-1; 7 bases are a match to TRBD2. V was clipped by 3 bases and J by 4 bases; unmatched bases: 3. This CDR3 is 13 amino acids long. The V gene's germline CDR1 is DFQATT and CDR2 SNEGSKA (reference sequence).

This clonotype showed up just a few times. The rearrangement links TRBV7-2 to TRBJ1-2; D is possibly TRBD1 (5 bases). The CDR3 sequence is 14 residues long. CDR1 and CDR2 from the germline V gene are SGHTA and FQGNSA. V was clipped by 5 bases and J by 8 bases, with 18 bases between them. In DNA form, the CDR3 reads TGTGCCAGCAGCCTAGGCCAGGGATCGAGGGGCTACACCTTC. This translates into CASSLGQGSRGYTF.